Sequencing of this TCR beta chain was carried out in a study of T cell changes during pregnancy in multiple sclerosis. TCRdb's copy holds only in-frame clones and misses some; the assay was immunoSEQ multiplex PCR. The sample lists tens of thousands of clones, around 92% occurring once. This CDR3 is 15 amino acids long. V shed 3 bases, J shed 4 bases, and the junction held 8 bases outside the gene matches. Germline V gene lookup returns CDR1 SGHDT and CDR2 YYEEEE. Sequenced here: peripheral blood, sampled in the third trimester of pregnancy. V and J are TRBV5-6 and TRBJ1-1; the match to TRBD1 covers 8 bases. The sequence was collected from a female donor with multiple sclerosis, enrolled in a pregnancy study. CDR3 bases: TGTGCCAGCAGCTGGACAGGGCTCACGGGCACTGAAGCTTTCTTT. This gives the protein CASSWTGLTGTEAFF.